A selection of T cell receptor beta chains follows, all from one sample in a study of shared clonotypes between healthy human individuals. This table comes from immunoSEQ multiplex PCR, and its TCRdb copy is limited to in-frame clones, with some not included. Of about 1.5 million clones detected, 98% appear once; the ten largest clones hold about 0.45%. Sequenced sample: naive CD4+ T cells sorted from blood. The receptor source for this set is a young man in good health. The CDR3 runs from the conserved cysteine through the conserved F or W. Each record gives: CDR3 DNA, CDR3 protein, CDR3 length, J gene, clone size, D gene, V gene. A D gene is named only where the DNA matches it firmly. The listing skips clone size in some rows; elsewhere it reads once, few, many or a size class.

CDR3 DNA: TGTGCCAGCAGCCTAAGACTAGCGGGTTCCTACAATGAGCAGTTCTTC; CDR3 protein: CASSLRLAGSYNEQFF; CDR3 length: 16; J gene: TRBJ2-1; clone size: -; D gene: TRBD2; V gene: TRBV5-4
CDR3 DNA: TGCGCCAGCAGCTTTACAGGGGGCTATGGCTACACCTTC; CDR3 protein: CASSFTGGYGYTF; CDR3 length: 13; J gene: TRBJ1-2; clone size: -; D gene: TRBD1; V gene: TRBV5-1
CDR3 DNA: TGTGCCAGCAGCTTCCTGGGGGGACAGGGGGCCTATGGCTACACCTTC; CDR3 protein: CASSFLGGQGAYGYTF; CDR3 length: 16; J gene: TRBJ1-2; clone size: -; D gene: TRBD1; V gene: TRBV7-6
CDR3 DNA: TGTGCCAGCAGCCACAGGGGAGGACAGCCCCAGCATTTT; CDR3 protein: CASSHRGGQPQHF; CDR3 length: 13; J gene: TRBJ1-5; clone size: -; D gene: TRBD1; V gene: TRBV27
CDR3 DNA: TGTGCCAGCAGGGGTGTACAAAGAATAATGAACACTGAAGCTTTCTTT; CDR3 protein: CASRGVQRIMNTEAFF; CDR3 length: 16; J gene: TRBJ1-1; clone size: -; D gene: -; V gene: TRBV7-9
CDR3 DNA: TGTGCCAGCAGTTATCCCCCCCAGGGGGACGAGCAGTACTTC; CDR3 protein: CASSYPPQGDEQYF; CDR3 length: 14; J gene: TRBJ2-7; clone size: -; D gene: TRBD1; V gene: TRBV6-6
CDR3 DNA: TGTGCCAGCAGCTTCTGGGGGGGACACCAAGAGACCCAGTACTTC; CDR3 protein: CASSFWGGHQETQYF; CDR3 length: 15; J gene: TRBJ2-5; clone size: many; D gene: TRBD2; V gene: TRBV11-2
CDR3 DNA: TGTGCCAGCTCAACATACAGGGACGAGCAGTACTTC; CDR3 protein: CASSTYRDEQYF; CDR3 length: 12; J gene: TRBJ2-7; clone size: -; D gene: -; V gene: TRBV18
CDR3 DNA: TGTGCCAGCAGTCCCCCGGGACTAGTGGGGTACAATGAGCAGTTCTTC; CDR3 protein: CASSPPGLVGYNEQFF; CDR3 length: 16; J gene: TRBJ2-1; clone size: -; D gene: TRBD2; V gene: TRBV27
CDR3 DNA: TGTGCCAGCAGCTCACCACCTTCTAGGTCCCTCGGTAGCAATCAGCCCCAGCATTTT; CDR3 protein: CASSSPPSRSLGSNQPQHF; CDR3 length: 19; J gene: TRBJ1-5; clone size: -; D gene: -; V gene: TRBV16
CDR3 DNA: TGTGCCAGCAGCTCAGGACTAGGGTACGAGCAGTACTTC; CDR3 protein: CASSSGLGYEQYF; CDR3 length: 13; J gene: TRBJ2-7; clone size: -; D gene: TRBD2; V gene: TRBV7-2
CDR3 DNA: TGTGCCAGCAGTACAATATACCCTGAAGCTTTCTTT; CDR3 protein: CASSTIYPEAFF; CDR3 length: 12; J gene: TRBJ1-1; clone size: -; D gene: -; V gene: TRBV2
CDR3 DNA: TGTGCCAGCTCACTTCTAGACAGGGACACTGAAGCTTTCTTT; CDR3 protein: CASSLLDRDTEAFF; CDR3 length: 14; J gene: TRBJ1-1; clone size: -; D gene: TRBD1; V gene: TRBV18
CDR3 DNA: TGTGCCAGCAGCTTGGCTAGCGGATCAGGCGGGGAGCTGTTTTTT; CDR3 protein: CASSLASGSGGELFF; CDR3 length: 15; J gene: TRBJ2-2; clone size: -; D gene: TRBD2; V gene: TRBV7-9
CDR3 DNA: TGTGCCAGCAGCCCCGGACTAGCGGGATACCTCTACAATGAGCAGTTCTTC; CDR3 protein: CASSPGLAGYLYNEQFF; CDR3 length: 17; J gene: TRBJ2-1; clone size: once; D gene: TRBD2; V gene: TRBV27
CDR3 DNA: TGTGCCAGCAGCTTAGGACTAGCGAGAACCTACGAGCAGTACTTC; CDR3 protein: CASSLGLARTYEQYF; CDR3 length: 15; J gene: TRBJ2-7; clone size: -; D gene: TRBD2; V gene: TRBV11-2
CDR3 DNA: TGTGCCAGCAGCTTCCCGGGACGTCAATACAATGAGCAGTTCTTC; CDR3 protein: CASSFPGRQYNEQFF; CDR3 length: 15; J gene: TRBJ2-1; clone size: -; D gene: -; V gene: TRBV5-4
CDR3 DNA: TGTGCCATCAGTGAGGACCACCTGCGGCATGAGCAGTTCTTC; CDR3 protein: CAISEDHLRHEQFF; CDR3 length: 14; J gene: TRBJ2-1; clone size: -; D gene: -; V gene: TRBV10-3
CDR3 DNA: TGTGCCAGCAGTTTTGCGGGGGGCTATTCGCCCCAGCATTTT; CDR3 protein: CASSFAGGYSPQHF; CDR3 length: 14; J gene: TRBJ1-5; clone size: -; D gene: -; V gene: TRBV28
CDR3 DNA: TGTGCCAGCAGCTTAGCGAGTCAGGGGGCCGGCTATGGCTACACCTTC; CDR3 protein: CASSLASQGAGYGYTF; CDR3 length: 16; J gene: TRBJ1-2; clone size: -; D gene: TRBD1; V gene: TRBV7-2
CDR3 DNA: TGTGCCAGCAGTTTACGCGGGATTTCCTACGAGCAGTACTTC; CDR3 protein: CASSLRGISYEQYF; CDR3 length: 14; J gene: TRBJ2-7; clone size: once; D gene: -; V gene: TRBV27
CDR3 DNA: TGTGCCAGCAGCTTAAGAATGGGTCAGCCCCAGCATTTT; CDR3 protein: CASSLRMGQPQHF; CDR3 length: 13; J gene: TRBJ1-5; clone size: -; D gene: -; V gene: TRBV7-3
CDR3 DNA: TGTGCCAGCACCGGACTGGGAGGGAGGACTCTTGAAGCTTTCTTT; CDR3 protein: CASTGLGGRTLEAFF; CDR3 length: 15; J gene: TRBJ1-1; clone size: -; D gene: -; V gene: TRBV7-9
CDR3 DNA: TGTGCCAGCTCACCATCGGGAGGCAATGAGCAGTTCTTC; CDR3 protein: CASSPSGGNEQFF; CDR3 length: 13; J gene: TRBJ2-1; clone size: -; D gene: TRBD2; V gene: TRBV18
CDR3 DNA: TGCAGTGGTAGGGGCATGGATGAGCAGTTCTTC; CDR3 protein: CSGRGMDEQFF; CDR3 length: 11; J gene: TRBJ2-1; clone size: -; D gene: -; V gene: TRBV20-1
CDR3 DNA: TGCGCCAGCAGCTCGATAGCGGGACCATACAATGAGCAGTTCTTC; CDR3 protein: CASSSIAGPYNEQFF; CDR3 length: 15; J gene: TRBJ2-1; clone size: -; D gene: TRBD2; V gene: TRBV5-1
CDR3 DNA: TGTGCCAGCAGCAACTCCACCCACAGGGGGGGAAAGGGCTACACCTTC; CDR3 protein: CASSNSTHRGGKGYTF; CDR3 length: 16; J gene: TRBJ1-2; clone size: -; D gene: TRBD1; V gene: TRBV7-8
CDR3 DNA: TGTGCCAGCAGCCCCGGACAGGGGGCGAGCCACGAGCAGTACTTC; CDR3 protein: CASSPGQGASHEQYF; CDR3 length: 15; J gene: TRBJ2-7; clone size: -; D gene: TRBD1; V gene: TRBV9
CDR3 DNA: TGTGCCAGCAGTTCCAGAAGGGACCCGTATTACAATGAGCAGTTCTTC; CDR3 protein: CASSSRRDPYYNEQFF; CDR3 length: 16; J gene: TRBJ2-1; clone size: -; D gene: -; V gene: TRBV11-2
CDR3 DNA: TGTGCCAGCAGAAACTCTGGGGCCAACGTCCTGACTTTC; CDR3 protein: CASRNSGANVLTF; CDR3 length: 13; J gene: TRBJ2-6; clone size: once; D gene: -; V gene: TRBV9
CDR3 DNA: TGTGCCAGCAGTTTAGTAAACCGTGGACTAGCGGGAGATACTGGGGCCAACGTCCTGACTTTC; CDR3 protein: CASSLVNRGLAGDTGANVLTF; CDR3 length: 21; J gene: TRBJ2-6; clone size: -; D gene: TRBD2; V gene: TRBV28
CDR3 DNA: TGTGCCAGCAGTCCCTCGGGGGCTAAAAACATTCAGTACTTC; CDR3 protein: CASSPSGAKNIQYF; CDR3 length: 14; J gene: TRBJ2-4; clone size: -; D gene: -; V gene: TRBV28
CDR3 DNA: TGTGCCAGCAGCTTGGGCGCTAGCGGGAGGGTCTACGAGCAGTACTTC; CDR3 protein: CASSLGASGRVYEQYF; CDR3 length: 16; J gene: TRBJ2-7; clone size: -; D gene: TRBD2; V gene: TRBV5-4
CDR3 DNA: TGTGCCAGCAGCTTATTAAGGGCCGAGCAGTACTTC; CDR3 protein: CASSLLRAEQYF; CDR3 length: 12; J gene: TRBJ2-7; clone size: -; D gene: -; V gene: TRBV7-6
CDR3 DNA: TGTGCCAGTAGTATGGAGCGTTCCCGGGAGCTGTTTTTT; CDR3 protein: CASSMERSRELFF; CDR3 length: 13; J gene: TRBJ2-2; clone size: -; D gene: -; V gene: TRBV19
CDR3 DNA: TGTGCCATCAGTGAGTTTGTAGGTCAGGCTCAAGAGACCCAGTACTTC; CDR3 protein: CAISEFVGQAQETQYF; CDR3 length: 16; J gene: TRBJ2-5; clone size: -; D gene: -; V gene: TRBV10-3
CDR3 DNA: TGTGCCAGCAGTTTCGGTGCAACTAATGAAAAACTGTTTTTT; CDR3 protein: CASSFGATNEKLFF; CDR3 length: 14; J gene: TRBJ1-4; clone size: -; D gene: -; V gene: TRBV5-6
CDR3 DNA: TGTGCCAGCAGTGCCATGGTCGAGCAGTACTTC; CDR3 protein: CASSAMVEQYF; CDR3 length: 11; J gene: TRBJ2-7; clone size: -; D gene: -; V gene: TRBV28
CDR3 DNA: TGTGCCAGCAGCCCCCATCGTGGGGGCGAGCAGTACTTC; CDR3 protein: CASSPHRGGEQYF; CDR3 length: 13; J gene: TRBJ2-7; clone size: -; D gene: -; V gene: TRBV6-6
CDR3 DNA: TGTGCCAGCAGCTTACCCCGGCTTGTAACTGAAGCTTTCTTT; CDR3 protein: CASSLPRLVTEAFF; CDR3 length: 14; J gene: TRBJ1-1; clone size: -; D gene: -; V gene: TRBV7-9
CDR3 DNA: TGTGCCAGCAGCCAAGAACGGGCGTACGAGCAGTACTTC; CDR3 protein: CASSQERAYEQYF; CDR3 length: 13; J gene: TRBJ2-7; clone size: -; D gene: -; V gene: TRBV14
CDR3 DNA: TGTGCCAGCAGCGAGGGGGGTTACACCGGGGAGCTGTTTTTT; CDR3 protein: CASSEGGYTGELFF; CDR3 length: 14; J gene: TRBJ2-2; clone size: -; D gene: -; V gene: TRBV9
CDR3 DNA: TGTGCCAGCAGCATTTCCCATCAGTTCCAGCCCTACAATGAGCAGTTCTTC; CDR3 protein: CASSISHQFQPYNEQFF; CDR3 length: 17; J gene: TRBJ2-1; clone size: -; D gene: -; V gene: TRBV11-2
CDR3 DNA: TGCAGCGTTGAGGGGGGCGCGTTCACTGAAGCTTTCTTT; CDR3 protein: CSVEGGAFTEAFF; CDR3 length: 13; J gene: TRBJ1-1; clone size: once; D gene: -; V gene: TRBV29-1
CDR3 DNA: TGCGCCAGCAGTGAGACAGCGTTCGACAATGAGCAGTTCTTC; CDR3 protein: CASSETAFDNEQFF; CDR3 length: 14; J gene: TRBJ2-1; clone size: -; D gene: -; V gene: TRBV10-2
CDR3 DNA: TGTGCCAGCAGCTCCCCCTCGCATGGGGGCGGGGAGCTGTTTTTT; CDR3 protein: CASSSPSHGGGELFF; CDR3 length: 15; J gene: TRBJ2-2; clone size: -; D gene: -; V gene: TRBV11-3
CDR3 DNA: TGTGCCAGCAGCTTAGACAGGGTGGGCTACACCTTC; CDR3 protein: CASSLDRVGYTF; CDR3 length: 12; J gene: TRBJ1-2; clone size: -; D gene: TRBD1; V gene: TRBV5-4
CDR3 DNA: TGTGCCAGCAGCCTAGTTAACAGGGAAGATACGCAGTATTTT; CDR3 protein: CASSLVNREDTQYF; CDR3 length: 14; J gene: TRBJ2-3; clone size: -; D gene: -; V gene: TRBV7-8
CDR3 DNA: TGTGCCAGTAGTAAGGACAGGAACTATGGCTACACCTTC; CDR3 protein: CASSKDRNYGYTF; CDR3 length: 13; J gene: TRBJ1-2; clone size: -; D gene: TRBD1; V gene: TRBV19
CDR3 DNA: TGTGCTAGCAGCTTAGAAGGGACTACTGAGCAGTTCTTC; CDR3 protein: CASSLEGTTEQFF; CDR3 length: 13; J gene: TRBJ2-1; clone size: -; D gene: TRBD2; V gene: TRBV7-7